The 30 T cell receptor beta chains below all came from one sample that was sequenced in a study of technical replicates of blood from several donors. TCRdb's table, derived via immunoSEQ multiplex PCR, lists solely in-frame clones and lacks some. The sample contains roughly 70,000 clones, around nine tenths of which appear only once. Sequenced: T cells isolated from PBMCs. Receptor source: a human donor in good health.

This chain joins TRBV27 and TRBJ2-1; 8 nucleotides line up with TRBD2. The CDR3 is 16 amino acids. In germline, CDR1 is MNHEY, CDR2 SMNVEV (reference sequence). Losses at the gene ends were 3 bases for V and 0 bases for J; bases not matched to a gene: 4. The CDR3 DNA follows: TGTGCCAGCAGTTTCGGGAGGGCCCTCTCCTACAATGAGCAGTTCTTC. It specifies CASSFGRALSYNEQFF.

This clone was detected only once. The gene calls are TRBV7-2 and TRBJ1-5; TRBD1 agrees at 10 bases. The CDR3 consists of 15 residues. Germline assignment: CDR1 SGHTA and CDR2 FQGNSA. Losses at the gene ends were 1 base for V and 6 bases for J; bases not matched to a gene: 3. CDR3 sequence reads: CASSLGQGAFQPQHF. The CDR3 nucleotides read TGTGCCAGCAGCTTAGGACAGGGGGCTTTTCAGCCCCAGCATTTT.

DNA of the CDR3: TGTGCCAGCAGCATAAATCCGGGACACCAATACGAGCAGTACTTC. It is translated as CASSINPGHQYEQYF. The V and J genes are TRBV5-6 and TRBJ2-7; D might be TRBD1 (6 bases). CDR1 and CDR2 from the germline V gene are SGHDT and YYEEEE. The CDR3 has 15 amino acids. V shed 4 bases and J shed 4 bases, with 18 bases lying between them.

This chain joins TRBV11-3 and TRBJ2-3; D not certain. The CDR3 spans 13 residues. Germline V gene sequence: CDR1 SGHNT, CDR2 YENEEA. Trimming shortened V by 1 base and J by 4 bases, and 6 bases separated the two germline ends. This CDR3 is CASSLGVSDTQYF. In DNA form, the CDR3 reads TGTGCCAGCAGCTTAGGAGTATCAGATACGCAGTATTTT.

V gene TRBV15 combines with J gene TRBJ2-7; no reliable D call. This CDR3 contains 13 residues. Germline V CDR1 and CDR2: LNHNV, YYDKDF (reference sequence). V lost 5 bases to trimming and J lost 3 bases, with 11 bases between them. The CDR3 sequence is CATSPPGRYEQYF. The CDR3 coding sequence is TGTGCCACCAGCCCCCCAGGCCGCTACGAGCAGTACTTC. Full variable domain (remainder filled in from reference TRBV15 and TRBJ2-7): DAMVIQNPRYQVTQFGKPVTLSCSQTLNHNVMYWYQQKSSQAPKLLFHYYDKDFNNEADTPDNFQSRRPNTSFCFLDIRSPGLGDTAMYLCATSPPGRYEQYFGPGTRLTVT.

This clone was seen just once. The rearrangement uses TRBV5-4 and TRBJ1-3, with D hard to call. The germline CDR1 and CDR2 sequences are SGHNT and YYREEE (reference sequence). The CDR3 is 13 amino acids. Trimming removed 2 bases at V and 0 bases at J, with 3 bases between. For the CDR3, the DNA is TGTGCCAGCAGCTTCTTCTCTGGAAACACCATATATTTT. This sequence encodes CASSFFSGNTIYF.

V gene TRBV9 combines with J gene TRBJ2-3, with TRBD2 matching 7 bases. Trimming at V came to 2 bases and at J to 1 base, leaving 10 bases not matched to a gene. The CDR3 sequence is 17 residues long. Germline V lookup: CDR1 SGDLS, CDR2 YYNGEE. The CDR3 sequence: CASSVTGNLAGTDTQYF. The CDR3 nucleotides are TGTGCCAGCAGCGTTACGGGGAATCTAGCGGGCACAGATACGCAGTATTTT.

CDR3 protein: CASSQDLGRVYEQYF. The DNA for the CDR3 is TGTGCCAGCAGCCAAGATCTAGGCAGGGTCTACGAGCAGTACTTC. The V call is TRBV14, the J call TRBJ2-7; D perhaps matches TRBD1 (5 bases). The CDR3 contains 15 residues. Deletions cut 0 bases from V and 3 bases from J, with 12 bases between. From germline, CDR1 is SGHDN and CDR2 FVKESK.

The V gene is TRBV6-1, the J gene TRBJ2-7; the match to TRBD1 covers 7 bases. Germline CDR1 and CDR2: MNHNS and SASEGT. The CDR3 consists of 11 residues. Germline trimming cut 6 bases from V and 13 bases from J; bases unmatched to any gene: 9. DNA for the CDR3: TGTGCCAGCAGGGGACAGTCCTCCCCTTACTTC. The encoded protein is CASRGQSSPYF.

J is TRBJ2-3 and V is TRBV5-4, with TRBD2 identical over 12 bases. This CDR3 is 17 amino acids long. The J segment lost 5 bases and the V segment lost 4 bases, leaving 11 bases of the junction unmatched. Germline CDR1 SGHNT, CDR2 YYREEE (reference sequence). CDR3 region: CASSHSSGRAGRDTQYF. In nucleotides, the CDR3 is TGTGCCAGCAGCCACTCTAGCGGGAGGGCCGGGAGAGATACGCAGTATTTT.

This clone was detected only once. The genes are TRBV7-2 and TRBJ2-7; 8 nucleotides agree with TRBD2. CDR3 length: 16 residues. V dropped 3 bases and J dropped 9; count of bases not matched to a gene: 16. From germline, CDR1 is SGHTA and CDR2 FQGNSA. The DNA for the CDR3 is TGTGCCAGCAGCTTCGCTTCAGAGACTAGCGTCACAGGGCAGTACTTC. Translation gives CASSFASETSVTGQYF.

The V gene is TRBV12-5, the J gene TRBJ1-2; 8 nucleotides agree with TRBD1. Trimming removed 11 bases from V and 4 bases from J; junction bases left unmatched: 9. CDR1 and CDR2 (germline): LGHNT, FRNRAP. CDR3 length: 13 residues. The CDR3 protein is CALDPGTGYGYTF. The CDR3 nucleotides read TGTGCTCTTGACCCCGGGACAGGCTATGGCTACACCTTC.

The chain has TRBV4-1 and TRBJ2-6; maybe TRBD1 (5 bases). Germline-derived CDR1 and CDR2 are MGHRA and YSYEKL. V lost 4 bases to trimming and J lost 4 bases, with 14 bases between them. The CDR3 is made up of 16 amino acids. The CDR3 region has the DNA TGCGCCAGCAGCCCCCAAGGGGTCTCCGGGGCCAACGTCCTGACTTTC. The encoded protein is CASSPQGVSGANVLTF.

The chain combines TRBV27 with TRBJ2-1, with D perhaps TRBD2 (6 bases). Trimming stripped 1 base from V and 5 bases from J, with 9 bases between. This CDR3 region has 14 residues. Germline assignment: CDR1 MNHEY and CDR2 SMNVEV (reference sequence). As DNA, the CDR3 is TGTGCCAGCAGTTTATTTGGAGGGGACAATGAGCAGTTCTTC. As protein: CASSLFGGDNEQFF.

The chain carries TRBV10-3 and TRBJ2-3; TRBD2 matches 11 bases. CDR3 length: 16 residues. Per germline, CDR1 ENHRY and CDR2 SYGVKD. J was trimmed by 0 bases and V by 1 base; bases with no gene match: 0. As DNA, the CDR3 is TGTGCCATCAGTGAGTGGACTAGCGGGAGCACAGATACGCAGTATTTT. As protein: CAISEWTSGSTDTQYF.

The V call is TRBV14, the J call TRBJ1-2, with D possibly matching TRBD1 (5 bases). Germline values: CDR1 SGHDN, CDR2 FVKESK. V lost 1 base and J lost 6, with 15 bases in between. This CDR3 spans 15 amino acids. The CDR3, as DNA: TGTGCCAGCAGCCAAGGTACTCCAGGGATCCATGGCTACACCTTC. It is translated as CASSQGTPGIHGYTF. Looking up the rest from reference TRBV14 and TRBJ1-2 gives the full variable domain: EAGVTQFPSHSVIEKGQTVTLRCDPISGHDNLYWYRRVMGKEIKFLLHFVKESKQDESGMPNNRFLAERTGGTYSTLKVQPAELEDSGVYFCASSQGTPGIHGYTFGSGTRLTVV.

The CDR3 loop reads CASSLDPRQGPIQPQHF. As DNA, the CDR3 is TGCGCCAGCAGCTTGGACCCTAGACAGGGCCCCATTCAGCCCCAGCATTTT. The J gene is TRBJ1-5, the V gene TRBV5-1; TRBD1 matches 7 bases. In germline, CDR1 is SGHRS, CDR2 YFSETQ. After removal of 0 bases from V and 6 bases from J, the junction contained 12 bases not matched to a gene. The CDR3 loop spans 17 amino acids.

The chain carries TRBV4-1 and TRBJ1-1; D ambiguous. Trimming removed 0 bases at V and 4 bases at J, with 9 bases between. CDR1 is MGHRA and CDR2 is YSYEKL in the germline V gene. This CDR3 region has 14 residues. The CDR3, as DNA: TGCGCCAGCAGCCAAGATAGCAGATCCACTGAAGCTTTCTTT. Its translation: CASSQDSRSTEAFF.

The chain is built from TRBV15 and TRBJ2-1; 9 bases fit TRBD1. Per germline, CDR1 LNHNV and CDR2 YYDKDF (reference sequence). The CDR3 contains 14 residues. The V and J ends lost 1 base and 8 bases, in that order; junction bases with no gene match: 3. For the CDR3, the DNA is TGTGCCACCAGCAGAGGGACAGGGGTGGATGAGCAGTTCTTC. Translated: CATSRGTGVDEQFF.

The V gene is TRBV5-1, the J gene TRBJ2-6; 9 bases fit TRBD1. Trimming removed 1 base from V and 4 bases from J; junction bases left unmatched: 6. Germline V CDR1 and CDR2: SGHRS, YFSETQ. CDR3 length equals 17 residues. This CDR3 is CASSLNRGRTGANVLTF. As DNA, the CDR3 is TGCGCCAGCAGCTTGAACAGGGGGCGAACCGGGGCCAACGTCCTGACTTTC.

This clone was detected only once. The rearrangement uses TRBV19 and TRBJ2-6; 7 bases are a match to TRBD1. This CDR3 has 18 residues. The germline CDR1 and CDR2 sequences are LNHDA and SQIVND (reference sequence). V trimming: 6 bases; J trimming: 0 bases; junction bases outside the gene matches: 11. CDR3 amino acids: CASSPRGTAFSGANVLTF. CDR3 DNA: TGTGCCAGTAGCCCAAGGGGGACAGCTTTCTCTGGGGCCAACGTCCTGACTTTC.

This chain links TRBV18 with TRBJ1-1; 7 bases fit TRBD1. The CDR3 consists of 18 residues. J gave up 4 bases and V 6 bases, and 20 bases lay outside the gene matches. The V gene's germline CDR1 is KGHSH and CDR2 LQKENI. The CDR3 reads CASSSSGGGQNFPTEAFF. CDR3 bases: TGTGCCAGCTCTTCTTCGGGGGGGGGACAGAATTTTCCCACTGAAGCTTTCTTT.

The chain employs TRBV29-1 and TRBJ2-5; TRBD2 aligns across 10 bases. Trimming at V came to 4 bases and at J to 4 bases, leaving 0 bases not matched to a gene. CDR1 and CDR2 from the germline V gene are SQVTM and ANQGSEA. There are 12 residues in the CDR3. The CDR3 protein is CSVVAGGETQYF. CDR3 bases: TGCAGCGTTGTAGCGGGGGGAGAGACCCAGTACTTC. The full variable domain, its missing parts supplied by reference TRBV29-1 and TRBJ2-5, is SAVISQKPSRDICQRGTSLTIQCQVDSQVTMMFWYRQQPGQSLTLIATANQGSEATYESGFVIDKFPISRPNLTFSTLTVSNMSPEDSSIYLCSVVAGGETQYFGPGTRLLVL.

The rearrangement links TRBV15 to TRBJ2-3; 11 positions match TRBD2. The J segment lost 6 bases and the V segment lost 2 bases, leaving 10 bases of the junction unmatched. The CDR3 spans 17 residues. Germline CDR1 reads LNHNV; CDR2 reads YYDKDF (reference sequence). The CDR3 protein is CATSRLFTSGRPDTQYF. The DNA of the CDR3 is TGTGCCACCAGCAGACTCTTTACTAGCGGGAGACCCGATACGCAGTATTTT.

This clone occurred a few times. Here the CDR3 reads CASSQGTVPGELFF. The CDR3 DNA follows: TGTGCCAGCAGCCAGGGGACAGTCCCTGGGGAGCTGTTTTTT. The chain couples TRBV4-2 to TRBJ2-2, with 7 positions matching TRBD1. J lost 8 bases, V lost 3 bases, and 6 bases had no gene match. The CDR3 has 14 amino acids. The germline V gene has CDR1 LGHNA and CDR2 YNFKEQ.

The rearrangement joins TRBV19 to TRBJ2-7; 7 bases agree with TRBD2. This CDR3 spans 13 amino acids. The germline gives CDR1 LNHDA, CDR2 SQIVND (reference sequence). DNA of the CDR3: TGTGCAACCCAGCGGGAAGTTAGGGACGAGCAGTACTTC. Protein product: CATQREVRDEQYF.

V and J are TRBV5-6 and TRBJ2-1; TRBD2 matches at 13 bases. The V segment lost 2 bases and the J segment 8 bases; nucleotides outside the gene matches: 7. Germline-derived CDR1 and CDR2 are SGHDT and YYEEEE. CDR3 length: 16 residues. The CDR3 DNA is TGTGCCAGCAGCTTCCCCGGACTAGCGGGAGCGGATGAGCAGTTCTTC. It yields the protein CASSFPGLAGADEQFF.

The chain couples TRBV7-9 to TRBJ2-5; D not certain. Germline CDR1 reads SEHNR; CDR2 reads FQNEAQ (reference sequence). V gave up 5 bases and J gave up 2 bases, with 15 bases separating them. This CDR3 has 15 residues. CDR3 DNA sequence: TGTGCCAGCAGCACATTTCGACTGCAACAAGAGACCCAGTACTTC. Protein product: CASSTFRLQQETQYF.

This chain joins TRBV7-3 and TRBJ2-2, with 8 nucleotides matching TRBD2. V dropped 2 bases and J dropped 7; count of bases not matched to a gene: 3. This CDR3 is 14 amino acids long. Germline values: CDR1 SGHTA, CDR2 FQGTGA. CDR3 in amino acids: CASSLDLAGGELFF. DNA of the CDR3: TGTGCCAGCAGCTTAGATCTAGCGGGCGGGGAGCTGTTTTTT. Full variable domain (missing parts from reference TRBV7-3 and TRBJ2-2): GAGVSQTPSNKVTEKGKYVELRCDPISGHTALYWYRQSLGQGPEFLIYFQGTGAADDSGLPNDRFFAVRPEGSVSTLKIQRTERGDSAVYLCASSLDLAGGELFFGEGSRLTVL.

This clone occurred a few times. The V and J genes are TRBV14 and TRBJ2-1; D perhaps matches TRBD2 (5 bases). The germline V gene encodes CDR1 SGHDN and CDR2 FVKESK. The V and J ends lost 4 bases and 9 bases respectively, with 13 bases between them. The CDR3 extends over 13 amino acids. Here the CDR3 DNA reads TGTGCCAGCAGCCCTACTAGGCCGGGTGAGCAGTTCTTC. Its translation: CASSPTRPGEQFF. The complete variable domain, with remaining parts taken from reference TRBV14 and TRBJ2-1, reads EAGVTQFPSHSVIEKGQTVTLRCDPISGHDNLYWYRRVMGKEIKFLLHFVKESKQDESGMPNNRFLAERTGGTYSTLKVQPAELEDSGVYFCASSPTRPGEQFFGPGTRLTVL.